Sequencing of this T cell receptor (beta chain) was carried out in a study of post-analysis software for immune sequencing data. Notes on the study in general: Patients used a handful of TRBV segments, including TRBV5-6, TRBV5-1 and TRBV20-1, more often than controls.

TCR beta cDNA libraries had unique molecular identifiers. Roughly 0.5 million cDNA molecules were obtained from approximately 0.91 to 9.4 million T cells. TCRdb re-analysed the PCR reads in MiXCR, keeping a single row per CDR3 protein. Of about 810,000 distinct CDR3 sequences in the sample, about 53% are singletons; the top ten hold approximately 4.5%. In germline, CDR1 is DFQATT, CDR2 SNEGSKA (reference sequence). Trimming removed 8 bases at V and 11 bases at J, with 27 bases between. This CDR3 contains 14 residues. Regarding this clonotype: Its antigen is as yet unknown.

Sequencing input: blood. The J gene is TRBJ2-5, the V gene TRBV20-1; possibly TRBD2 for D (7 bases). This clonotype was sampled from a girl aged 5 to 17 with multiple sclerosis. The CDR3 loop is CSWGRDGGRNEQYF. The DNA of the CDR3 is TGCAGTTGGGGGAGGGACGGGGGCCGGAATGAGCAGTACTTC.